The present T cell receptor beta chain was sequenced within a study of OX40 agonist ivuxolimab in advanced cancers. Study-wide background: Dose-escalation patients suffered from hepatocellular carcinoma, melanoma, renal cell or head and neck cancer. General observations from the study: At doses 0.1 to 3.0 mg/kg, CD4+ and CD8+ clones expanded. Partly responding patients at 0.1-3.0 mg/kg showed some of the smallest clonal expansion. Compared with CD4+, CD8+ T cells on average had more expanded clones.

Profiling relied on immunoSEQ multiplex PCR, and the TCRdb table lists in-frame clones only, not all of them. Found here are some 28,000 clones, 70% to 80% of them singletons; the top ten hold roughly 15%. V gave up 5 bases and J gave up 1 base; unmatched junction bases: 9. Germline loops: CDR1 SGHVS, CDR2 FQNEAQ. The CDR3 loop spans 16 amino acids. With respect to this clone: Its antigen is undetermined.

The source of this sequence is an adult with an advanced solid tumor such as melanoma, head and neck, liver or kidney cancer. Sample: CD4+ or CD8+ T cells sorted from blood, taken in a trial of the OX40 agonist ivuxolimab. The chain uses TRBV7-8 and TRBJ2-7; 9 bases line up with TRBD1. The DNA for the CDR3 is TGTGCCAGCAGCCCAAGGGACAGGGTAGGATCCTACGAGCAGTACTTC. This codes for CASSPRDRVGSYEQYF.